The 14 T cell receptor beta chains in this list originate from one sample, sequenced in a study of blood T cell repertoires in COVID-19. Profiling relied on immunoSEQ multiplex PCR, and the TCRdb table lists in-frame clones only, not all of them. This sample has fewer than 150,000 clones, with around 87% found just once. Sequenced material: peripheral blood. The receptors derive from an older woman with acute or convalescent COVID-19.

The J gene is TRBJ1-6, the V gene TRBV27; possibly TRBD1 for D (6 bases). From germline, CDR1 is MNHEY and CDR2 SMNVEV (reference sequence). Trimming cost V 11 bases and J 7 bases, with 18 bases left between them. This CDR3 has 14 amino acids. In DNA form, the CDR3 reads TGTGCCGCCTCGAGGGCGGGGGGCAATTCACCCCTCCACTTT. Encoded protein: CAASRAGGNSPLHF.

This rearrangement joins TRBV7-9 to TRBJ1-1, with D unresolved. The V gene's germline CDR1 is SEHNR and CDR2 FQNEAQ (reference sequence). This CDR3 contains 16 residues. Trimming took off 2 bases at V and 1 base at J, with 14 bases between the two ends. The CDR3 nucleotides read TGTGCCAGCAGCTTAATGCTGTATGCAGGGAACACTGAAGCTTTCTTT. It encodes CASSLMLYAGNTEAFF.

The rearrangement links TRBV12-3 or TRBV12-4 to TRBJ1-1; 8 bases map to TRBD1. The CDR3 is 13 residues long. V lost 5 bases and J lost 11; bases outside the gene matches: 10. The CDR3 loop is CASSPDRVRGAFF. CDR3 DNA sequence: TGTGCCAGCAGTCCGGACAGGGTAAGGGGTGCTTTCTTT.

V and J are TRBV19 and TRBJ1-4; no firm D call. The V end lost 3 bases, the J end lost 0 bases, and 8 bases lay between the germline ends. Germline assignment: CDR1 LNHDA and CDR2 SQIVND (reference sequence). The CDR3 runs to 15 residues. CDR3 sequence (DNA): TGTGCCAGTAGTATTGAGTTCTCAACTAATGAAAAACTGTTTTTT. This translates into CASSIEFSTNEKLFF.

This chain uses TRBV1 with TRBJ2-3; TRBD2 reflects the table's D call only, with no check against the DNA. TRBV1 is marked as a pseudogene. The CDR3 runs 15 residues. CDR3 in DNA: TGCACCAGCAGACGGGGGGGCGTAGAAGCAGATACGCAGTATTTT. It specifies CTSRRGGVEADTQYF.

The V and J genes are TRBV7-3 and TRBJ2-7; 14 bases are shared with TRBD2. CDR1 is SGHTA, CDR2 FQGTGA, per germline. This CDR3 contains 15 residues. The V segment lost 5 bases and the J segment 3 bases; nucleotides outside the gene matches: 3. For the CDR3, the DNA is TGTGCCAGCAGCGCCGGACTAGCGGGGGGCTACGAGCAGTACTTC. Its protein product is CASSAGLAGGYEQYF.

The chain couples TRBV4-1 to TRBJ1-1; D is unresolved. V was shortened by 4 bases and J by 0 bases, with 12 bases between the two germline ends. The CDR3 loop spans 15 amino acids. CDR1 MGHRA and CDR2 YSYEKL come from the germline V gene. CDR3 sequence (DNA): TGCGCCAGCAGCCGTCTCGCGGGTATGAACACTGAAGCTTTCTTT. Protein product: CASSRLAGMNTEAFF.

CDR3 bases: TGTGCCAGCAGTTTATGGCAGGGAGGTGAAAAACTGTTTTTT. It translates to CASSLWQGGEKLFF. This rearrangement joins TRBV28 to TRBJ1-4, with D possibly matching TRBD1 (5 bases). Germline-derived CDR1 and CDR2 are MDHEN and SYDVKM. The CDR3 runs to 14 residues. Trimming cost V 0 bases and J 7 bases, with 9 bases left between them.

The V gene is TRBV25-1, the J gene TRBJ1-2, with 7 nucleotides matching TRBD1. This CDR3 has 15 residues. Trimming took 5 bases from V and 2 from J; bases not matched to a gene: 8. Per the germline V gene, CDR1 is MGHDK and CDR2 is SYGVNS. CDR3 sequence reads: CASSPTGTINYGYTF. In DNA, the CDR3 is TGTGCCAGCAGTCCGACAGGGACGATCAACTATGGCTACACCTTC.

The chain joins TRBV6-5 to TRBJ1-2; 7 nucleotides align to TRBD1. The CDR3 has 13 residues. The trim removed 3 bases at V and 8 bases at J, leaving 6 bases unmatched. Germline CDR1 is MNHEY and CDR2 is SVGAGI. For the CDR3, the DNA is TGTGCCAGCAGTTATCTTGGGACAGCCGGCTACACCTTC. Its protein is CASSYLGTAGYTF.

The chain has TRBV4-1 and TRBJ2-4; D unclear. The CDR3 runs to 18 residues. CDR1 MGHRA and CDR2 YSYEKL come from the germline V gene. Trimming cost V 2 bases and J 9 bases, with 26 bases left between them. This CDR3 is CASSQHPISLRTQPIQYF. CDR3 coding DNA: TGCGCCAGCAGCCAACACCCAATCTCCCTTAGAACCCAACCCATTCAGTACTTC.

This clone has only one observation. This chain uses TRBV5-1 with TRBJ1-1, with 7 bases that match TRBD1. V lost 3 bases to trimming and J lost 2 bases; unmatched junction nucleotides: 4. The CDR3 runs to 14 residues. From germline, CDR1 is SGHRS and CDR2 YFSETQ. In nucleotides, the CDR3 is TGCGCCAGCAGCTATGGGACAGAAAACACTGAAGCTTTCTTT. Translation: CASSYGTENTEAFF.

This chain uses TRBV3-1 (or the pseudogene TRBV3-2) with TRBJ1-2; the D gene is possibly TRBD1 (5 bases). Per germline, CDR1 LGHDT and CDR2 YNNKEL (reference sequence). Trimming took 4 bases from V and 2 from J, leaving 14 bases between them. The CDR3 is made up of 15 amino acids. Here the CDR3 reads CASSPRAGRNYGYTF. The CDR3 nucleotides read TGTGCCAGCAGCCCCAGGGCCGGCAGAAACTATGGCTACACCTTC.

The chain employs TRBV5-1 and TRBJ1-3; possible D gene TRBD1, 6 bases. The germline CDR1 and CDR2 sequences are SGHRS and YFSETQ. The CDR3 totals 17 residues. Trimming removed 4 bases at V and 1 base at J, with 18 bases between. The CDR3 sequence is CASSLTTGLISGNTIYF. In DNA form, the CDR3 reads TGCGCCAGCAGCCTAACCACAGGGTTAATATCTGGAAACACCATATATTTT.